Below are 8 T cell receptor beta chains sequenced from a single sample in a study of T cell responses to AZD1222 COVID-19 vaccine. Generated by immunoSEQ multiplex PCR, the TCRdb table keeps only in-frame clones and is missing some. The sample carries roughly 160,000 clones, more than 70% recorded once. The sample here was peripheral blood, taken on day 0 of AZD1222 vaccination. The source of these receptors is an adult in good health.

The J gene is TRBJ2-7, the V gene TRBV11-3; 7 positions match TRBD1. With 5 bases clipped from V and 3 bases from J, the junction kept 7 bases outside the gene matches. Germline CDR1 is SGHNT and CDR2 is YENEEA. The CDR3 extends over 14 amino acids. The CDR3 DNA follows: TGTGCCAGCAGCCCTCGGACAGGCTTCTACGAGCAGTACTTC. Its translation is CASSPRTGFYEQYF.

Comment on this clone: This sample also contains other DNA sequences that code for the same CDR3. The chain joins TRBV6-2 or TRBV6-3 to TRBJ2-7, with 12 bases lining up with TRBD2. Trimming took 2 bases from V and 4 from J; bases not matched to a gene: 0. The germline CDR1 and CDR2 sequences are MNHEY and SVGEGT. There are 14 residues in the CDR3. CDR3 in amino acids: CASSYGTSGYEQYF. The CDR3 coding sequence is TGTGCCAGCAGTTACGGGACTAGCGGGTACGAGCAGTACTTC.

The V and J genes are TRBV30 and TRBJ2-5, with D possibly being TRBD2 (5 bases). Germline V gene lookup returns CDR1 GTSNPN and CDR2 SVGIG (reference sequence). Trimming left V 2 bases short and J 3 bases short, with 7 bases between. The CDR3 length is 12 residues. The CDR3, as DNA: TGTGCCTGGAGTTTCGGGGAAGAGACCCAGTACTTC. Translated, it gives CAWSFGEETQYF.

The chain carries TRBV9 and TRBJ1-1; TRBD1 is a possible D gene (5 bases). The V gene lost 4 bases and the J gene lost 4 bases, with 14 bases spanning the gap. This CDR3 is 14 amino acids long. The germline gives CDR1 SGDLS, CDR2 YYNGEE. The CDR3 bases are TGTGCCAGCAGCCCCAGGGAAGGGGTCACTGAAGCTTTCTTT. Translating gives CASSPREGVTEAFF.

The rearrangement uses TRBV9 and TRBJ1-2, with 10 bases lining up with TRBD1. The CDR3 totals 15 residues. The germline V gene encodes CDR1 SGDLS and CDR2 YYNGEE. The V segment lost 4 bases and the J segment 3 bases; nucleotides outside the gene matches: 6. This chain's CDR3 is CASSIRGTGDYGYTF. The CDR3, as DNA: TGTGCCAGCAGCATAAGAGGGACAGGGGACTATGGCTACACCTTC.

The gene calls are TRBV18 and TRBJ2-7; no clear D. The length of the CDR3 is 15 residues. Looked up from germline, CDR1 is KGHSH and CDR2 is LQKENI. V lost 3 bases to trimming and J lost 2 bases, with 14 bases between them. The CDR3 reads CASSPLRITTYEQYF. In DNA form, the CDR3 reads TGTGCCAGCTCACCCCTCAGGATAACGACCTACGAGCAGTACTTC.

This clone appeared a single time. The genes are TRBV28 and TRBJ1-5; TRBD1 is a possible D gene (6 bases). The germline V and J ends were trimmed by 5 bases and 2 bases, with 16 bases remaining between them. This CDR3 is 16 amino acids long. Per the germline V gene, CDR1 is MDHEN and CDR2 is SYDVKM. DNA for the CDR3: TGTGCCAGCAGTCCCTATAGGGGACAAGGCAATCAGCCCCAGCATTTT. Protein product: CASSPYRGQGNQPQHF. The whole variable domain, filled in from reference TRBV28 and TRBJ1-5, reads DVKVTQSSRYLVKRTGEKVFLECVQDMDHENMFWYRQDPGLGLRLIYFSYDVKMKEKGDIPEGYSVSREKKERFSLILESASTNQTSMYLCASSPYRGQGNQPQHFGDGTRLSIL.

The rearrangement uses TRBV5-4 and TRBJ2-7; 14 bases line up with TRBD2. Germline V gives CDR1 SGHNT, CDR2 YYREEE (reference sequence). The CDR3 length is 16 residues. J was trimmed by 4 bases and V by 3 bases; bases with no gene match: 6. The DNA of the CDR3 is TGTGCCAGCAGCTCGGGACTAGCGGGAGATCGGTACGAGCAGTACTTC. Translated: CASSSGLAGDRYEQYF.